One and the same sample provided the 18 T cell receptor beta chains below, sequenced in a study of T cell responses to AZD1222 COVID-19 vaccine. Using immunoSEQ multiplex PCR, the repertoire was profiled, and TCRdb retains in-frame clones only, with some absent. The sample holds some 190,000 clones, around 94% seen once. Sequencing was performed on peripheral blood, taken 28 days after the second dose of the MenACWY control vaccine. The receptor source for this set is an adult who received the MenACWY meningococcal vaccine as a control.

The rearrangement joins TRBV9 to TRBJ2-7, with 8 bases matching TRBD2. Germline CDR1 and CDR2: SGDLS and YYNGEE. The CDR3 sequence is 13 residues long. The junction had 3 bases not matched to a gene; V was cut back by 0 bases and J by 7 bases. The CDR3 spells CASSVDPSGEQYF. CDR3 nucleotides: TGTGCCAGCAGCGTAGATCCTAGCGGGGAGCAGTACTTC.

This rearrangement joins TRBV12-3 or TRBV12-4 to TRBJ2-1; D possibly corresponds to TRBD2 (7 bases). The CDR3 consists of 13 residues. The germline V and J ends were trimmed by 2 bases and 9 bases, with 11 bases remaining between them. In nucleotides, the CDR3 is TGTGCCAGCAGTTTAAGGGGAGGGGGTGAGCAGTTCTTC. This gives the protein CASSLRGGGEQFF.

The genes are TRBV20-1 and TRBJ2-5; D call uncertain. The ends were cut back, 5 bases at V and 5 bases at J, with 6 bases in the middle. This CDR3 comprises 10 residues. CDR1 and CDR2 (germline): DFQATT, SNEGSKA (reference sequence). The CDR3 protein is CSAGVETQYF. In nucleotides, the CDR3 is TGCAGTGCTGGGGTGGAGACCCAGTACTTC.

The CDR3 DNA is TGCAGCGTAGGCGGGAGGGCGTTAGAGACCCAGTACTTC. Translating it yields CSVGGRALETQYF. V is TRBV29-1 and J is TRBJ2-5; 9 nucleotides align to TRBD2. The CDR3 runs to 13 residues. The trim removed 6 bases at V and 4 bases at J, leaving 6 bases unmatched. Germline CDR1 and CDR2: SQVTM and ANQGSEA.

The chain uses TRBV14 and TRBJ2-1, with TRBD1 as a possible D gene (5 bases). CDR3 length equals 15 residues. Deletions cut 1 base from V and 2 bases from J, with 9 bases between. Germline V gene sequence: CDR1 SGHDN, CDR2 FVKESK. In DNA form, the CDR3 reads TGTGCCAGCAGCCAAGGGCAGGGCGCCTACAATGAGCAGTTCTTC. Protein product: CASSQGQGAYNEQFF.

In this sample, this clone turned up once. The chain joins TRBV2 to TRBJ1-1, with D maybe TRBD1 (6 bases). Trimming pared 8 bases from V and 7 bases from J, leaving 14 bases between. This CDR3 is built from 12 residues. CDR1 SNHLY and CDR2 FYNNEI come from the germline V gene. CDR3 sequence: CASYQGKIEAFF. CDR3 DNA: TGTGCCAGCTACCAGGGGAAGATTGAAGCTTTCTTT. The variable domain in full, with the rest retrieved from reference TRBV2 and TRBJ1-1, is EPEVTQTPSHQVTQMGQEVILRCVPISNHLYFYWYRQILGQKVEFLVSFYNNEISEKSEIFDDQFSVERPDGSNFTLKIRSTKLEDSAMYFCASYQGKIEAFFGQGTRLTVV.

The rearrangement links TRBV7-9 to TRBJ1-5; 8 nucleotides line up with TRBD1. The CDR3 loop spans 14 amino acids. Germline V CDR1 and CDR2: SEHNR, FQNEAQ (reference sequence). V lost 3 bases and J lost 4; bases outside the gene matches: 2. CDR3 sequence: CASSFGQGNQPQHF. CDR3 DNA sequence: TGTGCCAGCAGCTTTGGACAGGGAAATCAGCCCCAGCATTTT.

The genes are TRBV28 and TRBJ2-7; unclear D gene. This CDR3 has 14 amino acids. Germline values: CDR1 MDHEN, CDR2 SYDVKM. V was cut by 7 bases and J by 6 bases, with 19 bases left in between. CDR3: CASIPQAGPAEQYF. CDR3 DNA: TGTGCCAGCATTCCCCAAGCCGGCCCAGCCGAGCAGTACTTC.

The chain employs TRBV24-1 and TRBJ2-2, with a tentative D call TRBD1 (5 bases). From germline, CDR1 is KGHDR and CDR2 SFDVKD. Trimming shortened V by 3 bases and J by 5 bases, and 12 bases separated the two germline ends. The CDR3 extends over 15 amino acids. This CDR3 is CATSDPAAGTGELFF. The CDR3 bases are TGTGCCACCAGTGATCCCGCGGCAGGGACCGGGGAGCTGTTTTTT.

The gene calls are TRBV15 and TRBJ2-7; possibly TRBD1 for D (5 bases). CDR3 size: 15 residues. From germline, CDR1 is LNHNV and CDR2 YYDKDF (reference sequence). The V gene lost 0 bases and the J gene lost 0 bases, with 9 bases spanning the gap. The DNA of the CDR3 is TGTGCCACCAGCAGAGAGCAGGGAAACTCCTACGAGCAGTACTTC. It specifies CATSREQGNSYEQYF.

A note on this clone: Sequence at one end of the junction differs from germline and may be a read error. Other DNA sequences of this sample code for an identical CDR3. This chain connects TRBV4-3 to TRBJ1-2, with TRBD1 as a possible D gene (5 bases). The CDR3 has 14 residues. The germline V gene has CDR1 LGHNA and CDR2 YSLEER. The CDR3: CASSQDFGAYGYTF. CDR3 DNA sequence: TGCGCCAGCAGCCAAGATTTCGGGGCCTATGGCTACACTTTC.

The J gene is TRBJ1-5, the V gene TRBV3-1 (or the pseudogene TRBV3-2); D remains ambiguous. Germline V gene lookup returns CDR1 LGHDT and CDR2 YNNKEL (reference sequence). V was pared by 0 bases and J by 3 bases, with 9 bases between. This CDR3 has 15 residues. CDR3: CASSQDPGNNQPQHF. CDR3 bases: TGTGCCAGCAGCCAAGATCCCGGGAACAATCAGCCCCAGCATTTT.

The rearrangement links TRBV29-1 to TRBJ1-1; D unclear. Germline values: CDR1 SQVTM, CDR2 ANQGSEA. V lost 8 bases, J lost 0 bases, and 4 bases lay in between. The CDR3 is 10 amino acids. CDR3 sequence (DNA): TGCAGCACCCTGAACACTGAAGCTTTCTTT. It specifies CSTLNTEAFF.

The chain carries TRBV6-1 and TRBJ1-2, with TRBD1 matching 7 bases. Germline trimming cut 3 bases from V and 8 bases from J; bases unmatched to any gene: 9. This CDR3 is 14 amino acids long. CDR1 is MNHNS, CDR2 SASEGT, per germline. The CDR3, as DNA: TGTGCCAGCAGTGAGAACAGGGGTCGGGAGGGCTACACCTTC. Its protein is CASSENRGREGYTF.

The genes are TRBV24-1 and TRBJ1-2, with 7 bases aligning to TRBD1. This CDR3 contains 15 residues. V was clipped by 4 bases and J by 6 bases; unmatched bases: 10. Germline CDR1 and CDR2: KGHDR and SFDVKD. This chain's CDR3 is CATSDPQGEVNGYTF. The CDR3 nucleotides read TGTGCCACCAGTGACCCTCAGGGGGAGGTAAATGGCTACACCTTC.

The chain combines TRBV25-1 with TRBJ1-6; D possibly corresponds to TRBD1 (5 bases). Germline CDR1 MGHDK, CDR2 SYGVNS. The ends were cut back, 7 bases at V and 10 bases at J, with 14 bases in the middle. CDR3 length: 13 residues. The CDR3 reads CASTPGGDSPLHF. CDR3 nucleotides: TGTGCCAGCACCCCCGGAGGGGACTCACCCCTCCACTTT.

This clone was observed a single time. In the same sample, other DNA sequences code for this CDR3. This chain uses TRBV5-1 with TRBJ2-5; 7 bases match TRBD2. Germline V gene lookup returns CDR1 SGHRS and CDR2 YFSETQ. The V segment lost 0 bases and the J segment 1 base; nucleotides outside the gene matches: 0. This CDR3 is built from 14 residues. As DNA, the CDR3 is TGCGCCAGCAGCTTGGGGACTAGCCAAGAGACCCAGTACTTC. Its translation: CASSLGTSQETQYF.

The chain employs TRBV7-8 and TRBJ1-4; 9 positions agree with TRBD1. The CDR3 runs 14 residues. J lost 8 bases, V lost 8 bases, and 9 bases had no gene match. The germline CDR1 and CDR2 sequences are SGHVS and FQNEAQ. The chain's CDR3 is CASGTGTGLEKLFF. The CDR3 DNA sequence: TGTGCCAGCGGAACCGGGACAGGGTTGGAAAAACTGTTTTTT.